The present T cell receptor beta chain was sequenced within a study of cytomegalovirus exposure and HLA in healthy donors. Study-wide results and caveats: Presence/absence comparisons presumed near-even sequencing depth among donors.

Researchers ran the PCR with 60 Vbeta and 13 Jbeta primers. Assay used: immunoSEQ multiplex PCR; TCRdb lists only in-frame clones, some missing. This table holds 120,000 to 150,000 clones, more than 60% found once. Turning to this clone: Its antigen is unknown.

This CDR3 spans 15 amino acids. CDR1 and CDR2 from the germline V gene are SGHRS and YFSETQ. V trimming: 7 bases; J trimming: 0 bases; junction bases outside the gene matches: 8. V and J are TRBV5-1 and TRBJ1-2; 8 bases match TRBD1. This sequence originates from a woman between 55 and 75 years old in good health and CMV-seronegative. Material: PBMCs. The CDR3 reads CASRQGPVANYGYTF. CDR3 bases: TGCGCCAGCCGACAGGGGCCCGTAGCTAACTATGGCTACACCTTC.